The 28 T cell receptor beta chains given below trace back to one sample, sequenced in a study of T-cell memory formation after mild COVID-19. In TCRdb, the 5' RACE reads were re-called with MiXCR into one record per CDR3 protein. The sample holds some 350,000 distinct CDR3 sequences; 10% to 15% are singletons and the top ten take about a fifth. Sequenced sample: PBMCs or a T cell subset sorted from them (not recorded which). The receptors shown here come from a man aged 18 to 30 who had mild COVID-19 (a few samples of this study predate the infection). Cell type and time point are not known.

In this sample, this clonotype turned up many times. The chain links TRBV7-8 to TRBJ2-1; no clear D gene. Germline CDR1 is SGHVS and CDR2 is FQNEAQ. Trimming took 1 base from V and 9 from J, leaving 7 bases between them. This CDR3 is built from 12 residues. The CDR3 coding sequence is TGTGCCAGCAGCTTAGTTGGAGTTGAGCAGTTCTTC. Translating it yields CASSLVGVEQFF.

The rearrangement links TRBV29-1 to TRBJ2-1, with D possibly TRBD2 on 7 matching bases. The CDR3 sequence is 16 residues long. Trimming took 4 bases from V and 0 from J, leaving 16 bases between them. Germline CDR1 reads SQVTM; CDR2 reads ANQGSEA. CDR3 residues: CSVGLGGGGSYNEQFF. The CDR3 nucleotides are TGCAGCGTTGGGCTAGGGGGGGGAGGCTCCTACAATGAGCAGTTCTTC.

The V gene is TRBV7-9, the J gene TRBJ2-1; perhaps TRBD1 as D (6 bases). V was pared by 4 bases and J by 6 bases, with 19 bases between. The CDR3 has 16 residues. The germline V gene encodes CDR1 SEHNR and CDR2 FQNEAQ (reference sequence). This CDR3 reads CASSSPAGVGRNEQFF. The CDR3 DNA reads as TGTGCCAGCAGCTCCCCAGCAGGGGTTGGTCGCAATGAGCAGTTCTTC.

The chain carries TRBV7-3 and TRBJ1-1; D unresolved. This CDR3 region has 13 residues. Germline CDR1 reads SGHTA; CDR2 reads FQGTGA. Trimming shortened V by 5 bases and J by 3 bases, and 10 bases separated the two germline ends. CDR3 coding DNA: TGTGCCAGCAGCCTCCGGCTTTACACTGAAGCTTTCTTT. This gives the protein CASSLRLYTEAFF.

The chain is built from TRBV6-2 or TRBV6-3 and TRBJ1-5; possible D gene TRBD1, 5 bases. V dropped 6 bases and J dropped 9 bases, with 21 bases sitting between them. The germline CDR1 and CDR2 sequences are MNHEY and SVGEGT. This CDR3 is built from 15 residues. DNA of the CDR3: TGTGCCAGCAGAAAGACAGCACCCCCGGAATCGCCCCAGCATTTT. This translates into CASRKTAPPESPQHF.

This clonotype showed up just a few times. The DNA of the CDR3 is TGTGCCAGCAGTCACCCCAAGGGGGGTTTAGGTTCACCCCTCCACTTT. As protein: CASSHPKGGLGSPLHF. The chain couples TRBV6-5 to TRBJ1-6, with a tentative D call TRBD1 (6 bases). V lost 5 bases to trimming and J lost 9 bases, with 20 bases between them. Germline assignment: CDR1 MNHEY and CDR2 SVGAGI. The CDR3 contains 16 residues.

The chain couples TRBV20-1 to TRBJ1-6, with D possibly TRBD1 on 5 matching bases. There are 13 residues in the CDR3. CDR1 DFQATT and CDR2 SNEGSKA come from the germline V gene (reference sequence). The CDR3 DNA reads as TGCAGCGTGAAAAACGGGGGAAATTCACCCCTCCACTTT. It specifies CSVKNGGNSPLHF.

The V gene is TRBV4-3, the J gene TRBJ1-2, with D possibly matching TRBD1 (6 bases). Trimming took 0 bases from V and 2 from J, leaving 13 bases between them. The CDR3 runs to 16 residues. In germline, CDR1 is LGHNA, CDR2 YSLEER. The CDR3 nucleotides read TGCGCCAGCAGCCAAGATTCCAGGGGCTGGAACTATGGCTACACCTTC. This gives the protein CASSQDSRGWNYGYTF.

The chain employs TRBV7-2 and TRBJ2-1; the match to TRBD2 covers 10 bases. Germline loops: CDR1 SGHTA, CDR2 FQGNSA. The trim removed 8 bases at V and 6 bases at J, leaving 10 bases unmatched. The CDR3 contains 15 residues. The chain's CDR3 is CASRKAGGRSNEQFF. The CDR3 nucleotides are TGTGCCAGCCGAAAAGCGGGGGGGCGGAGCAATGAGCAGTTCTTC. Together with reference TRBV7-2 and TRBJ2-1, the CDR3 gives the full variable domain: GAGVSQSPSNKVTEKGKDVELRCDPISGHTALYWYRQSLGQGLEFLIYFQGNSAPDKSGLPSDRFSAERTGGSVSTLTIQRTQQEDSAVYLCASRKAGGRSNEQFFGPGTRLTVL.

The CDR3 DNA is TGTGCCAGCAGTTTCGCGTGGGGGGGCAGGTCCAATGAGCAGTTCTTC. This translates into CASSFAWGGRSNEQFF. The chain links TRBV27 to TRBJ2-1; D is perhaps TRBD2 (7 bases). The ends were cut back, 3 bases at V and 6 bases at J, with 18 bases in the middle. Germline V gene data show CDR1 as MNHEY and CDR2 as SMNVEV (reference sequence). The CDR3 loop spans 16 amino acids.

Many counts were recorded for this clonotype. This rearrangement joins TRBV10-3 to TRBJ2-1, with 7 positions matching TRBD2. V was clipped by 4 bases and J by 12 bases; unmatched bases: 12. Germline V lookup: CDR1 ENHRY, CDR2 SYGVKD. This CDR3 spans 14 amino acids. The chain's CDR3 is CAISVGTITRVQFF. The CDR3, as DNA: TGTGCCATCAGTGTCGGGACTATCACCCGGGTGCAGTTCTTC.

The V and J genes are TRBV9 and TRBJ1-1; D remains unclear. Between the trimmed V and J ends, which lost 3 bases and 0 bases, there was a span of 12 bases. Germline loops: CDR1 SGDLS, CDR2 YYNGEE. This CDR3 is built from 15 residues. CDR3 amino acids: CASSAYNGLNTEAFF. The CDR3 region has the DNA TGTGCCAGCAGCGCCTACAATGGATTGAACACTGAAGCTTTCTTT. The full variable domain, rest sourced from reference TRBV9 and TRBJ1-1, is DSGVTQTPKHLITATGQRVTLRCSPRSGDLSVYWYQQSLDQGLQFLIQYYNGEERAKGNILERFSAQQFPDLHSELNLSSLELGDSALYFCASSAYNGLNTEAFFGQGTRLTVV.

The V call is TRBV12-3 or TRBV12-4, the J call TRBJ2-7, with no clear D. The CDR3 spans 12 residues. V was trimmed by 6 bases and J by 4 bases, leaving 10 bases between them. The CDR3 nucleotides read TGTGCCAGCAGCTCGAGATCTTACGAGCAGTACGTC. Translated, it gives CASSSRSYEQYV.

This clonotype was detected a few times. The CDR3 spells CASSYRVGQPQHF. DNA of the CDR3: TGTGCCAGCAGTTACAGGGTCGGGCAGCCCCAGCATTTT. The rearrangement uses TRBV6-5 and TRBJ1-5; no clear D gene. V gave up 2 bases and J gave up 7 bases, with 9 bases separating them. CDR1 and CDR2 from the germline V gene are MNHEY and SVGAGI. This CDR3 region has 13 residues.

This clonotype has more than one count but fewer than ten. This chain joins TRBV27 and TRBJ1-2; D is perhaps TRBD1 (5 bases). Per germline, CDR1 MNHEY and CDR2 SMNVEV (reference sequence). The CDR3 covers 14 residues. The V gene lost 3 bases and the J gene lost 4 bases, with 12 bases spanning the gap. Here the CDR3 DNA reads TGTGCCAGCAGTTTTTCGGGGGGACCCTATGGCTACACCTTC. It encodes CASSFSGGPYGYTF.

This clonotype was detected only a few times. The rearrangement uses TRBV7-3 and TRBJ2-1, with 14 nucleotides matching TRBD2. Germline V CDR1 and CDR2: SGHTA, FQGTGA. After removal of 1 base from V and 7 bases from J, the junction contained 12 bases not matched to a gene. This CDR3 comprises 19 residues. CDR3 residues: CASSLNPTSGGAGWNEQFF. In DNA form, the CDR3 reads TGTGCCAGCAGCTTAAACCCGACTAGCGGGGGGGCCGGATGGAATGAGCAGTTCTTC.

The V call is TRBV6-2 or TRBV6-3, the J call TRBJ1-5; D gene ambiguous. V was trimmed by 2 bases and J by 5 bases, leaving 7 bases between them. The CDR3 has 13 amino acids. Germline CDR1 reads MNHEY; CDR2 reads SVGEGT. CDR3 DNA sequence: TGTGCCAGCAGTTACGAGGCATATCAGCCCCAGCATTTT. It yields the protein CASSYEAYQPQHF.

This clonotype was counted many times. The rearrangement uses TRBV9 and TRBJ1-3; 7 bases match TRBD1. Looked up from germline, CDR1 is SGDLS and CDR2 is YYNGEE. The length of the CDR3 is 17 residues. J gave up 2 bases and V 0 bases, and 8 bases lay outside the gene matches. The chain's CDR3 is CASSVEGDRAPGNTIYF. The DNA for the CDR3 is TGTGCCAGCAGCGTAGAGGGAGACAGGGCGCCTGGAAACACCATATATTTT.

J is TRBJ2-1 and V is TRBV7-3; D may match TRBD1 or TRBD2 (6 bases each). Trimming removed 5 bases from V and 9 bases from J, with 14 bases in between. Germline CDR1 SGHTA, CDR2 FQGTGA. The CDR3 extends over 13 amino acids. The CDR3 DNA is TGTGCCAGCAGCCCGGAGGGGGTGGTTGAGCAGTTCTTC. Amino acids: CASSPEGVVEQFF.

A word on this clonotype: Possible read error: a much larger clone is one base away. The rearrangement joins TRBV9 to TRBJ2-2, with D possibly being TRBD2 (7 bases). Looked up from germline, CDR1 is SGDLS and CDR2 is YYNGEE. The CDR3 loop spans 15 amino acids. CDR3 nucleotides: TGTGCCAGCAGCCGGGCGGGGGCAAACACCGGGGAGCTGTATTTT. Its protein product is CASSRAGANTGELYF.

In its sample, this clonotype was seen a few times. This chain connects TRBV20-1 to TRBJ1-2; D gene unclear. Germline V gene sequence: CDR1 DFQATT, CDR2 SNEGSKA (reference sequence). Deletions cut 3 bases from V and 1 base from J, with 3 bases between. The CDR3 consists of 11 residues. This chain's CDR3 is CSASVNYGYTF. The CDR3 DNA is TGCAGTGCTAGTGTTAACTATGGCTACACCTTC.

This clonotype was seen a few times. DNA for the CDR3: TGCGCCAGCAGCCAAGGGAGCGTCGGCGGTTCACCCCTCCACTTT. Translation: CASSQGSVGGSPLHF. The rearrangement links TRBV4-3 to TRBJ1-6; no clear D gene. CDR3 length: 15 amino acids. The germline V gene encodes CDR1 LGHNA and CDR2 YSLEER. V was clipped by 1 base and J by 9 bases, with 13 bases between them.

This clonotype was counted between two and nine times. This chain links TRBV5-5 with TRBJ2-5, with a weak D call TRBD1 (5 bases). CDR3 length: 15 residues. Trimming cost V 3 bases and J 0 bases, with 12 bases left between them. Germline CDR1 is SGHKS and CDR2 is YYEKEE (reference sequence). As DNA, the CDR3 is TGTGCCAGCAGCTCCTGGGGCAGGAACCAAGAGACCCAGTACTTC. It specifies CASSSWGRNQETQYF.

This clonotype was picked up many times. This chain joins TRBV7-2 and TRBJ2-3, with unresolved D. V lost 5 bases, J lost 2 bases, and 11 bases lay in between. Germline loops: CDR1 SGHTA, CDR2 FQGNSA. This CDR3 is built from 14 residues. The CDR3 sequence is CASSRETTTDTQYF. The CDR3 nucleotides read TGTGCCAGCAGCCGCGAAACGACCACAGATACGCAGTATTTT.

This clonotype was recorded a few times. V is TRBV7-3 and J is TRBJ2-2; 10 bases align to TRBD2. From germline, CDR1 is SGHTA and CDR2 FQGTGA. The V segment lost 5 bases and the J segment 7 bases; nucleotides outside the gene matches: 4. The CDR3 consists of 14 residues. The CDR3 nucleotides read TGTGCCAGCAGCACACGACTAGCGGGCGGGGAGCTGTTTTTT. Translation: CASSTRLAGGELFF.

The rearrangement joins TRBV5-1 to TRBJ2-2; the D gene could be TRBD1 or TRBD2 (5 bases each). V gave up 4 bases and J gave up 0 bases, with 10 bases separating them. CDR3 size: 15 residues. CDR1 and CDR2 from the germline V gene are SGHRS and YFSETQ. Here the CDR3 DNA reads TGCGCCAGCAGCCGGGACCTCCCGAACACCGGGGAGCTGTTTTTT. Translating it yields CASSRDLPNTGELFF.

This clonotype was counted only a few times. The chain uses TRBV25-1 and TRBJ1-1, with TRBD1 matching 10 bases. V was pared by 8 bases and J by 6 bases, with 6 bases of the junction left unmatched. The germline CDR1 and CDR2 sequences are MGHDK and SYGVNS. This CDR3 is built from 13 residues. CDR3 amino acids: CASDGQGVAEAFF. DNA for the CDR3: TGTGCCAGCGACGGACAGGGGGTGGCTGAAGCTTTCTTT.

The table lists this clonotype with many counts. The genes are TRBV24-1 and TRBJ2-1; D may be TRBD2 (7 bases). The CDR3 is 16 amino acids. Germline values: CDR1 KGHDR, CDR2 SFDVKD. The V and J ends lost 3 bases and 1 base respectively, with 12 bases between them. The CDR3 sequence: CATSDPGGLSYNEQFF. DNA for the CDR3: TGTGCCACCAGTGATCCGGGGGGCTTATCCTACAATGAGCAGTTCTTC.